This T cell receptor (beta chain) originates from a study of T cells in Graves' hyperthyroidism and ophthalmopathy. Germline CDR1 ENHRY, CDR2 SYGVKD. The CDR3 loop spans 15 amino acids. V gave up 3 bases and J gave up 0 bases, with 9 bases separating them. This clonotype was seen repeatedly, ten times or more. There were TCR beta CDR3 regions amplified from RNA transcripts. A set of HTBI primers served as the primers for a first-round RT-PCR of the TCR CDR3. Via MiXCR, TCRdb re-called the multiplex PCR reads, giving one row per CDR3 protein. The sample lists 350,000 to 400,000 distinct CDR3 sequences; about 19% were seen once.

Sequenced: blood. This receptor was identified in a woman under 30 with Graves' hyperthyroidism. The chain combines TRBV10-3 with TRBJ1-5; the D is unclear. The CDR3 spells CAISERAYSNQPQHF. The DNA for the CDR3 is TGTGCCATCAGTGAAAGGGCTTATAGCAATCAGCCCCAGCATTTT.